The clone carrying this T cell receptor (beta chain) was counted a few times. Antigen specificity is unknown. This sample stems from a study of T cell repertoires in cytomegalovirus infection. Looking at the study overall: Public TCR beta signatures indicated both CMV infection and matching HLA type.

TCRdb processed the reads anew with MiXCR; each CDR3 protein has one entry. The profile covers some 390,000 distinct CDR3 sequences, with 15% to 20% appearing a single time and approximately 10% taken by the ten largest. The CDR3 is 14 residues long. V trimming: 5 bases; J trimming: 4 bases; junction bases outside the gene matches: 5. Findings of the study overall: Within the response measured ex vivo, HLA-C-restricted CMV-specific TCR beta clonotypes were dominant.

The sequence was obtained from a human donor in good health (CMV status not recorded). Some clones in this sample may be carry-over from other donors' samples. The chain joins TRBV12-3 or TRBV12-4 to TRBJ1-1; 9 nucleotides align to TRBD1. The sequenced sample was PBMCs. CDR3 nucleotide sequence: TGTGCCAGCAGTCTTGGACAGGGGATCACTGAAGCTTTCTTT. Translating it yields CASSLGQGITEAFF.